A single sample is the source of the 28 T cell receptor beta chains below, sequenced in a study of cytomegalovirus exposure and HLA in healthy donors. The PCR had 60 Vbeta and 13 Jbeta primers. Sequencing was performed with immunoSEQ multiplex PCR; in TCRdb, only in-frame clones are kept and a portion is missing. This sample has some 200,000 clones, with roughly 88% found just once. Sequences were obtained from PBMCs. The origin of the receptors is a boy between 2 and 10 years old in good health and CMV-seronegative.

The chain carries TRBV13 and TRBJ2-7, with 9 bases fitting TRBD1. CDR3 length equals 15 residues. V lost 7 bases, J lost 2 bases, and 9 bases stayed unmatched. From germline, CDR1 is PRHDT and CDR2 FYEKMQ (reference sequence). CDR3 sequence (DNA): TGTGCCAGCACCCCACGACAGGGGGTGGCCTACGAGCAGTACTTC. It yields the protein CASTPRQGVAYEQYF.

V usage is TRBV2 and J usage is TRBJ1-6, with D possibly matching TRBD1 (6 bases). The CDR3 extends over 14 amino acids. The V gene lost 7 bases and the J gene lost 7 bases, with 14 bases spanning the gap. Germline V gene data show CDR1 as SNHLY and CDR2 as FYNNEI. In DNA, the CDR3 is TGTGCCAGCATGCCAGGGGAGATGAATTCACCCCTCCACTTT. Residues: CASMPGEMNSPLHF.

CDR3 residues: CASSAETGHNSPLHF. CDR3 sequence (DNA): TGTGCCAGCAGTGCCGAGACAGGGCATAATTCACCCCTCCACTTT. The chain is built from TRBV6-1 and TRBJ1-6; TRBD1 matches 7 bases. The CDR3 has 15 residues. The V gene end was trimmed by 4 bases and the J gene end by 5 bases; junction bases not matched to a gene: 5. In germline, CDR1 is MNHNS, CDR2 SASEGT.

The J gene is TRBJ1-3, the V gene TRBV7-9; tentative D call: TRBD1 (5 bases). Germline V gene sequence: CDR1 SEHNR, CDR2 FQNEAQ (reference sequence). The CDR3 length is 15 residues. V lost 5 bases and J 0 bases, leaving 11 bases between the germline ends. CDR3 protein: CASSAMTDSGNTIYF. The CDR3 DNA follows: TGTGCCAGCAGCGCGATGACAGACTCTGGAAACACCATATATTTT.

Here the CDR3 DNA reads TGTGCCAGCACCCCCTTGGGCTGGGAGGGGACCCAGTACTTC. As protein: CASTPLGWEGTQYF. V and J are TRBV5-8 and TRBJ2-5, with TRBD2 matching 7 bases. Germline CDR1 and CDR2: SGHTS and YDEGEE. V lost 6 bases and J lost 7; bases outside the gene matches: 12. The CDR3 totals 14 residues.

CDR3 nucleotide sequence: TGTGCCAGCAGTGAGGACAGGGTGGGCAATCAGCCCCAGCATTTT. Protein: CASSEDRVGNQPQHF. This sequence joins TRBV6-1 and TRBJ1-5, with 8 bases lining up with TRBD1. Looked up from germline, CDR1 is MNHNS and CDR2 is SASEGT. Trimming at V came to 3 bases and at J to 2 bases, leaving 3 bases not matched to a gene. This CDR3 spans 15 amino acids.

This chain joins TRBV6-8 and TRBJ1-1, with D perhaps TRBD1 (6 bases). The germline CDR1 and CDR2 sequences are MNHGY and SAAAGT. The CDR3 contains 14 residues. Trimming took off 8 bases at V and 8 bases at J, with 21 bases between the two ends. Here the CDR3 reads CASGSGTLLSEAFF. CDR3 bases: TGTGCCAGCGGTTCCGGGACACTCCTTAGCGAAGCTTTCTTT.

The V and J genes are TRBV5-4 and TRBJ2-1, with TRBD2 matching over 11 bases. Per germline, CDR1 SGHNT and CDR2 YYREEE (reference sequence). V was pared by 7 bases and J by 8 bases, with 11 bases of the junction left unmatched. The CDR3 is made up of 15 amino acids. CDR3 protein: CASGPRTSGSDEQFF. CDR3 coding DNA: TGTGCCAGCGGCCCCCGCACTAGCGGGAGCGATGAGCAGTTCTTC.

This chain connects TRBV9 to TRBJ2-5; possible D gene TRBD1, 5 bases. This CDR3 region has 15 residues. Germline CDR1 SGDLS, CDR2 YYNGEE. V lost 0 bases and J lost 2, with 11 bases in between. CDR3 in DNA: TGTGCCAGCAGCGTAGTCCAGGGTCAACAAGAGACCCAGTACTTC. Translated: CASSVVQGQQETQYF.

The chain employs TRBV7-9 and TRBJ1-5; possible D gene TRBD1, 5 bases. This CDR3 spans 16 amino acids. Per the germline V gene, CDR1 is SEHNR and CDR2 is FQNEAQ (reference sequence). V lost 6 bases and J lost 0, with 15 bases in between. The CDR3 is CASSSIWGGSNQPQHF. CDR3 in DNA: TGTGCCAGCAGTTCTATCTGGGGCGGTAGCAATCAGCCCCAGCATTTT.

This clone was counted a single time. The rearrangement uses TRBV27 and TRBJ2-3; maybe TRBD1 (6 bases). The CDR3 length is 12 residues. The V and J ends lost 6 bases and 7 bases respectively, with 11 bases between them. The germline V gene has CDR1 MNHEY and CDR2 SMNVEV (reference sequence). The chain's CDR3 is CASSSTGNTQYF. The DNA of the CDR3 is TGTGCCAGCAGCTCAACAGGGAATACGCAGTATTTT.

The gene calls are TRBV30 and TRBJ2-2; 15 positions match TRBD2. Germline CDR1 is GTSNPN and CDR2 is SVGIG (reference sequence). Unmatched junction bases numbered 14, after V lost 3 bases and J lost 6 bases. The CDR3 consists of 19 residues. In DNA form, the CDR3 reads TGTGCCTGGAGCGTAATACTGGGACTAGCGGGAGGTCCAGCCGGGGAGCTGTTTTTT. Amino acid sequence: CAWSVILGLAGGPAGELFF.

This chain connects TRBV6-6 to TRBJ1-2, with 7 bases that match TRBD1. The CDR3 consists of 15 residues. V trimming: 6 bases; J trimming: 3 bases; junction bases outside the gene matches: 10. The germline CDR1 and CDR2 sequences are MNHNY and SVGAGI (reference sequence). The CDR3 nucleotides are TGTGCCAGCAGCCCTTGGAGGGACAGACACTATGGCTACACCTTC. It translates to CASSPWRDRHYGYTF.

This clone occurred once. The chain recombines TRBV7-9 with TRBJ2-7; 7 positions match TRBD1. V trimming: 0 bases; J trimming: 2 bases; junction bases outside the gene matches: 4. This CDR3 comprises 15 residues. CDR1 and CDR2 from the germline V gene are SEHNR and FQNEAQ (reference sequence). CDR3 DNA sequence: TGTGCCAGCAGCTTAGCGTTCGGACAGGCCTACGAGCAGTACTTC. Its protein product is CASSLAFGQAYEQYF.

This clone appeared once. The CDR3 DNA sequence: TGTGCCAGCAGTTACTCGAACGACGAGGGCTACGAGCAGTACTTC. This translates into CASSYSNDEGYEQYF. The V gene is TRBV6-5, the J gene TRBJ2-5; D may be TRBD2 (5 bases). The J call may be mistaken, given a closer DNA end match to TRBJ2-7. CDR3 length: 15 residues. Germline lookup yields CDR1 MNHEY and CDR2 SVGAGI.

As regards this clone: The identical CDR3 is also encoded by other nucleotide sequences in the sample. The chain recombines TRBV2 with TRBJ1-1; D unclear. The CDR3 totals 17 residues. V shed 3 bases and J shed 0 bases, with 17 bases lying between them. The germline CDR1 and CDR2 sequences are SNHLY and FYNNEI. The CDR3 bases are TGTGCCAGCAGTGAGACGGGTGATCTTGTTATGAACACTGAAGCTTTCTTT. This codes for CASSETGDLVMNTEAFF.

This clone was detected only a few times. CDR3 nucleotides: TGCGCCAGCAGCCCGGTCCAGGGTAATGTGCAGTACTTC. It translates to CASSPVQGNVQYF. The genes are TRBV4-1 and TRBJ2-7, with D possibly TRBD1 on 5 matching bases. CDR1 and CDR2 from the germline V gene are MGHRA and YSYEKL. The V gene lost 4 bases and the J gene lost 9 bases, with 16 bases spanning the gap. CDR3 length: 13 amino acids.

The gene calls are TRBV7-9 and TRBJ2-2; 12 bases agree with TRBD1. After removal of 6 bases from V and 9 bases from J, the junction contained 8 bases not matched to a gene. This CDR3 is built from 15 residues. Per germline, CDR1 SEHNR and CDR2 FQNEAQ (reference sequence). The CDR3 nucleotides read TGTGCCAGCAGACTATCCCGGGACAGGGGGCGGGAGCTGTTTTTT. This sequence encodes CASRLSRDRGRELFF.

V gene TRBV7-9 combines with J gene TRBJ2-3, with D possibly being TRBD1 (6 bases). V lost 7 bases to trimming and J lost 4 bases, with 15 bases between them. There are 14 residues in the CDR3. In germline, CDR1 is SEHNR, CDR2 FQNEAQ (reference sequence). Here the CDR3 DNA reads TGTGCCAGCATCCTGGGGGCCCTGGCAGATACGCAGTATTTT. This encodes CASILGALADTQYF.

This sequence joins TRBV7-9 and TRBJ1-4; a possible D gene is TRBD1 (6 bases). Germline loops: CDR1 SEHNR, CDR2 FQNEAQ (reference sequence). There are 15 residues in the CDR3. V was trimmed by 4 bases and J by 8 bases, leaving 17 bases between them. The CDR3 DNA reads TGTGCCAGCAGCTACCATGAGACAGGTCGAGAAAAACTGTTTTTT. The encoded protein is CASSYHETGREKLFF.

The chain combines TRBV6-5 with TRBJ2-7, with TRBD1 identical over 9 bases. The CDR3 totals 15 residues. Germline values: CDR1 MNHEY, CDR2 SVGAGI. Trimming cost V 6 bases and J 4 bases; bases outside gene matches: 10. In DNA form, the CDR3 reads TGTGCCAGCAGCGCGAGTCCGGGACAGGGATACGAGCAGTACTTC. Translated, it gives CASSASPGQGYEQYF.

V usage is TRBV14 and J usage is TRBJ1-1; no definite D call. The CDR3 consists of 17 residues. V lost 0 bases to trimming and J lost 1 base, with 15 bases between them. Germline V gives CDR1 SGHDN, CDR2 FVKESK. The CDR3 DNA follows: TGTGCCAGCAGCCAAGAGGGCACCAGTGGGCAGAACACTGAAGCTTTCTTT. Amino acids: CASSQEGTSGQNTEAFF.

This rearrangement joins TRBV13 to TRBJ2-1, with 12 nucleotides matching TRBD2. Germline assignment: CDR1 PRHDT and CDR2 FYEKMQ (reference sequence). V shed 5 bases, J shed 5 bases, and the junction held 4 bases outside the gene matches. CDR3 size: 15 residues. CDR3 bases: TGTGCCAGCAGCCCGACTAGCGGGGGACACAATGAGCAGTTCTTC. Translation: CASSPTSGGHNEQFF.

V usage is TRBV2 and J usage is TRBJ2-7; TRBD1 matches at 9 bases. The V and J ends lost 4 bases and 4 bases, in that order; junction bases with no gene match: 5. The CDR3 totals 14 residues. Germline lookup yields CDR1 SNHLY and CDR2 FYNNEI. The CDR3 reads CASSVGTGSYEQYF. Here the CDR3 DNA reads TGTGCCAGCAGTGTTGGGACAGGGTCGTACGAGCAGTACTTC.

This clone was seen a single time. The chain uses TRBV5-8 and TRBJ1-4; D is unresolved. This CDR3 has 16 amino acids. V was shortened by 4 bases and J by 0 bases, with 13 bases between the two germline ends. Germline V CDR1 and CDR2: SGHTS, YDEGEE. The CDR3 spells CASSPGDASTNEKLFF. The CDR3 bases are TGTGCCAGCAGCCCGGGAGATGCTTCAACTAATGAAAAACTGTTTTTT. The entire variable domain, with the rest obtained from reference TRBV5-8 and TRBJ1-4, is as follows: EAGVTQSPTHLIKTRGQQATLRCSPISGHTSVYWYQQALGLGLQFLLWYDEGEERNRGNFPPRFSGRQFPNYSSELNVNALELEDSALYLCASSPGDASTNEKLFFGSGTQLSVL.

V gene TRBV10-1 combines with J gene TRBJ2-1, with unresolved D. The V gene lost 2 bases and the J gene lost 7 bases, with 15 bases spanning the gap. CDR3 length: 15 amino acids. Germline V lookup: CDR1 WNHNN, CDR2 SYGVQD (reference sequence). The CDR3 region is CASSEGSEARNEQFF. CDR3 nucleotide sequence: TGCGCCAGCAGTGAGGGGTCAGAGGCCCGGAATGAGCAGTTCTTC.

The sample holds one count of this clone. This rearrangement joins TRBV20-1 to TRBJ2-5, with D maybe TRBD2 (5 bases). This CDR3 spans 11 amino acids. Germline CDR1 is DFQATT and CDR2 is SNEGSKA (reference sequence). Trimming shortened V by 2 bases and J by 5 bases, and 6 bases separated the two germline ends. This CDR3 reads CSARSGETQYF. CDR3 nucleotides: TGCAGTGCTAGATCGGGGGAGACCCAGTACTTC.

The chain uses TRBV4-1 and TRBJ1-4; 10 bases match TRBD1. Trimming cost V 5 bases and J 8 bases; bases outside gene matches: 5. Germline CDR1 reads MGHRA; CDR2 reads YSYEKL. There are 14 residues in the CDR3. The CDR3 bases are TGCGCCAGCAGCTATCGGGACAGGGGCGAAAAACTGTTTTTT. This gives the protein CASSYRDRGEKLFF.